Below, one T cell receptor beta chain is given with its context. The antigen is not known. This CDR3 contains 16 residues. CDR1 and CDR2 (germline): SGHAT, FQNNGV. V gave up 5 bases and J gave up 1 base, with 17 bases separating them. Use of 60 Vbeta and 13 Jbeta primers characterized the PCR. Profiling relied on immunoSEQ multiplex PCR, and the TCRdb table lists in-frame clones only, not all of them. The sample shows some 120,000 clones, 65% to 75% of them seen only once. The data were taken from a study of cytomegalovirus exposure and HLA in healthy donors. Study-wide points: For TCR beta chains, V- and J-gene trimming was later linked to a missense DCLRE1C variant. At a 0.05 false discovery rate, a later analysis found 16,951 TCR beta sequences to be associated with HLA alleles.

It was healthy bone marrow donors who served as donors. Sequencing used PBMCs. The receptor was isolated from a woman between 45 and 65 years old in good health and CMV-seropositive. The chain uses TRBV11-2 and TRBJ2-5, with a possible D match to TRBD2 (6 bases). CDR3 amino acids: CASSGDSQTLQETQYF. CDR3 in DNA: TGTGCCAGCAGCGGGGACTCGCAAACCCTCCAAGAGACCCAGTACTTC.